What follows is one T cell receptor (beta chain) and its context. Authors' data handling: Researchers report that nucleated cell counts were estimated from reference gene primer amplification. Data came from immunoSEQ multiplex PCR; TCRdb stores just in-frame clones and leaves some out. V, J and clone size derive from that table, while D and trimming were established from the DNA sequence. The profile shows 150,000 to 180,000 clones, approximately 83% of them singletons. This sample was included in a study of blood T cell repertoires in COVID-19. Study in general: Researchers got acute and convalescent COVID-19 samples from the United States, Italy and Spain. PBMCs, B-cell-depleted T cells, or T cells provided the cDNA or gDNA that made up the material.

Sequencing used peripheral blood. The receptor comes from a woman aged 60-70 years with acute or convalescent COVID-19.

Here the CDR3 reads CASSPWTGVLSETQYF. For the CDR3, the DNA is TGTGCCAGCAGCCCCTGGACAGGGGTCCTTTCCGAGACCCAGTACTTC. The V and J genes are TRBV3-1 (or the pseudogene TRBV3-2) and TRBJ2-5, with TRBD1 matching over 9 bases. From germline, CDR1 is LGHDT and CDR2 YNNKEL (reference sequence). The V segment lost 4 bases and the J segment 5 bases; nucleotides outside the gene matches: 11. The CDR3 consists of 16 residues.